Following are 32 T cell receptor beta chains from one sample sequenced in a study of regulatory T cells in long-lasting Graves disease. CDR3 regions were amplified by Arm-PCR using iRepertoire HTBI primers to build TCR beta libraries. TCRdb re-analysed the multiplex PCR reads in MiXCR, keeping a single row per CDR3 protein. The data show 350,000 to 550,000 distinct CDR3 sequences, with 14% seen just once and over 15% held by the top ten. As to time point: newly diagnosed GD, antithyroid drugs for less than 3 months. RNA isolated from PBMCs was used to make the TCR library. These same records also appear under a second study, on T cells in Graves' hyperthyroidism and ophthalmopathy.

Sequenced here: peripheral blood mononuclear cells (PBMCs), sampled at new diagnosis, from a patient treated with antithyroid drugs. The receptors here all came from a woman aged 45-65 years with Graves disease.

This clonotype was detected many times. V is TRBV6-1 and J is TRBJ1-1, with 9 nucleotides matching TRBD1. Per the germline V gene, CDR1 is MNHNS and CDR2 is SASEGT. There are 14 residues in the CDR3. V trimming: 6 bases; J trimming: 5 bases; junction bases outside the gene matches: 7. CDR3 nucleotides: TGTGCCAGCAGCACAGGGGGCGCGGGAACTGAAGCTTTCTTT. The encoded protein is CASSTGGAGTEAFF.

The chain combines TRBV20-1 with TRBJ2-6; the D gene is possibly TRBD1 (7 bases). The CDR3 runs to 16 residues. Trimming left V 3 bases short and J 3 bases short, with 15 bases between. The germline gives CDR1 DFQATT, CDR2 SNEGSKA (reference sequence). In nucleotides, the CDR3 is TGCAGTGCTAGGGCAGGGGGGATAGGTGGGGCCAACGTCCTGACTTTC. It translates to CSARAGGIGGANVLTF.

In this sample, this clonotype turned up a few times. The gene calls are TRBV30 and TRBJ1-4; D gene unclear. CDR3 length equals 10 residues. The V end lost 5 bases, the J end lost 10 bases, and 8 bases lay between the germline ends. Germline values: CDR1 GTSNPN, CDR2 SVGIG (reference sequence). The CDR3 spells CAWGSAKLFF. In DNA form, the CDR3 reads TGTGCCTGGGGATCAGCAAAACTGTTTTTT.

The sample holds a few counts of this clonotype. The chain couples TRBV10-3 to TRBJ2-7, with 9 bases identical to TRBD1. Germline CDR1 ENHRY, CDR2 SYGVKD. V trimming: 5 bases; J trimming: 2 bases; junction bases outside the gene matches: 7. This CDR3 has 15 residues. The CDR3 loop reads CAISRTGAKTYEQYF. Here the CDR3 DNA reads TGTGCCATCAGTCGGACAGGGGCCAAAACCTACGAGCAGTACTTC.

CDR3 protein: CASSVGGTIAGVETDTQYF. CDR3 nucleotide sequence: TGTGCCAGCAGCGTAGGGGGGACTATAGCGGGAGTCGAAACAGATACGCAGTATTTT. The chain joins TRBV9 to TRBJ2-3, with 9 bases that match TRBD2. Per germline, CDR1 SGDLS and CDR2 YYNGEE. The CDR3 runs 19 residues. V lost 0 bases, J lost 3 bases, and 14 bases stayed unmatched. The complete variable domain, with remaining parts taken from reference TRBV9 and TRBJ2-3, reads DSGVTQTPKHLITATGQRVTLRCSPRSGDLSVYWYQQSLDQGLQFLIQYYNGEERAKGNILERFSAQQFPDLHSELNLSSLELGDSALYFCASSVGGTIAGVETDTQYFGPGTRLTVL.

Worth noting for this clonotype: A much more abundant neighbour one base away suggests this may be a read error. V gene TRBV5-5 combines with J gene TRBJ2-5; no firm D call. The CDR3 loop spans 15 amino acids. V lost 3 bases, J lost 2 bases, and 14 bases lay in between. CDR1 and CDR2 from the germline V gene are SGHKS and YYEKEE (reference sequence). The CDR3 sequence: CASSSRSRPQETQYF. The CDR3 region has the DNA TGTGCCAGCAGCTCCCGTTCGCGGCCACAAGAGACCCAGTACTTC.

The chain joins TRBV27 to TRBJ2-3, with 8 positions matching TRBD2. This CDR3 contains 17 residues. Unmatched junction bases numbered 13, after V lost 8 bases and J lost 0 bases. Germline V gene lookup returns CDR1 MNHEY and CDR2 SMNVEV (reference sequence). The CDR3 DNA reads TGTGCCAGCCGCGGGGGGTTGTTTACCGCAAGCACAGATACGCAGTATTTT. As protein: CASRGGLFTASTDTQYF.

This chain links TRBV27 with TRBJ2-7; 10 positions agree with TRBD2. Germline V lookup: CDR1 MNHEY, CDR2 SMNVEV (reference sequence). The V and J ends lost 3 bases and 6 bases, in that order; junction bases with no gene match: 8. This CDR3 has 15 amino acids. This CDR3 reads CASSLQGLAYSEQYF. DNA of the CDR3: TGTGCCAGCAGTTTGCAGGGACTAGCGTACTCCGAGCAGTACTTC.

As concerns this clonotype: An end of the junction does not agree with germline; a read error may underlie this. CDR3 coding DNA: TGTACCAGCAGTGGAGACAGCGCACAGGTCCTCCACTTT. This encodes CTSSGDSAQVLHF. The rearrangement uses TRBV25-1 and TRBJ1-6; D might be TRBD1 (5 bases). This CDR3 is 13 amino acids long. CDR1 is MGHDK and CDR2 is SYGVNS in the germline V gene.

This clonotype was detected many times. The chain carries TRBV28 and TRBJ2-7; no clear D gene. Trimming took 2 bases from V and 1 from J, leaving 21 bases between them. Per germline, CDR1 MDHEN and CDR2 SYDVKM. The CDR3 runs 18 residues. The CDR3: CASSLGPARTPFSYEQYF. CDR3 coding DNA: TGTGCCAGCAGTTTAGGCCCGGCGAGGACCCCCTTTTCCTACGAGCAGTACTTC.

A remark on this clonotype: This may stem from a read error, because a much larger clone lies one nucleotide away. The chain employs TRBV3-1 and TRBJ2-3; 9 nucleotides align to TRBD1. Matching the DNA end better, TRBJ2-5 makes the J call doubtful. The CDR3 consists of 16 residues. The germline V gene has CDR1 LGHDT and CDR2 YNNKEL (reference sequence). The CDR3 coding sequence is TGTGCCAACAGCCAAGCAACAGGGGGCTGGGGTGAGACCCAGTACTTC. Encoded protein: CANSQATGGWGETQYF.

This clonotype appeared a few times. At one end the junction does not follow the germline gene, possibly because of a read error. The CDR3 DNA sequence: TGCGCCAGCAGCCAAGGCTGGCGGGACTACAATGAGCAGTTCTTC. It encodes CASSQGWRDYNEQFF. The V gene is TRBV7-9, the J gene TRBJ2-1, with D perhaps TRBD2 (6 bases). Germline-derived CDR1 and CDR2 are SEHNR and FQNEAQ (reference sequence). CDR3 length: 15 residues. Variable domain in full (rest from reference TRBV7-9 and TRBJ2-1): DTGVSQNPRHKITKRGQNVTFRCDPISEHNRLYWYRQTLGQGPEFLTYFQNEAQLEKSRLLSDRFSAERPKGSFSTLEIQRTEQGDSAMYLCASSQGWRDYNEQFFGPGTRLTVL.

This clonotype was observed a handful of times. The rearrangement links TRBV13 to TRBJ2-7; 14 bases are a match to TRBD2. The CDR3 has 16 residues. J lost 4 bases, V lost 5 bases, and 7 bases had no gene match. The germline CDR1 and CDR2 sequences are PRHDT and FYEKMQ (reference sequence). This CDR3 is CASSAGLAGAEYEQYF. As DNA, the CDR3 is TGTGCCAGCAGCGCGGGACTAGCGGGAGCGGAATACGAGCAGTACTTC. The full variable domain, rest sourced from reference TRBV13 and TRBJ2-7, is AAGVIQSPRHLIKEKRETATLKCYPIPRHDTVYWYQQGPGQDPQFLISFYEKMQSDKGSIPDRFSAQQFSDYHSELNMSSLELGDSALYFCASSAGLAGAEYEQYFGPGTRLTVT.

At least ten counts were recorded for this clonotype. This CDR3 is CASRRQYNEQFF. Here the CDR3 DNA reads TGTGCCAGCAGGAGACAGTACAATGAGCAGTTCTTC. The chain recombines TRBV28 with TRBJ2-1; D may be TRBD1 (5 bases). The V gene's germline CDR1 is MDHEN and CDR2 SYDVKM. V was cut by 6 bases and J by 4 bases, with 7 bases left in between. The CDR3 has 12 residues.

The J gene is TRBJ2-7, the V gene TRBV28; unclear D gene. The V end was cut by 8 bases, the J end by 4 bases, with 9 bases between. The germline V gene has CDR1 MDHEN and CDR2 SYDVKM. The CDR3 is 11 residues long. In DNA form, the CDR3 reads TGTGCCAGCGGGTTTGAATACGAGCAGTACTTC. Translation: CASGFEYEQYF.

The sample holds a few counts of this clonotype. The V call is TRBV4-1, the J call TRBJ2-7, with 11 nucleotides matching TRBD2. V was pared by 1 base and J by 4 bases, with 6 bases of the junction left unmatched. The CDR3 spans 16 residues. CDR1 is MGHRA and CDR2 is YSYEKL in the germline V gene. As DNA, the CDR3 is TGCGCCAGCAGCCAAGCACTAGCGGGAGATTGGTACGAGCAGTACTTC. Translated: CASSQALAGDWYEQYF.

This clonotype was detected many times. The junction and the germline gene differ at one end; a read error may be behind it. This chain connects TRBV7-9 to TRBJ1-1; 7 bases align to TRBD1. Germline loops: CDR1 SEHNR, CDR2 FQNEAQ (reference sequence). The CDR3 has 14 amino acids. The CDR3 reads CASSLLGGGTEAFF. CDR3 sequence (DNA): TGCGCCAGCAGCTTATTAGGGGGCGGCACTGAAGCTTTCTTT.

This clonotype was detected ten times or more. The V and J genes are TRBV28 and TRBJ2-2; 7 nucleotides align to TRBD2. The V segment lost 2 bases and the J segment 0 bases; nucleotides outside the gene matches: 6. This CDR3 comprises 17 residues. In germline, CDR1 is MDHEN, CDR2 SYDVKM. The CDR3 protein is CASSLSGMHANTGELFF. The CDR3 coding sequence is TGTGCCAGCAGTTTAAGCGGGATGCACGCGAACACCGGGGAGCTGTTTTTT. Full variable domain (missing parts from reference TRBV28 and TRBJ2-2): DVKVTQSSRYLVKRTGEKVFLECVQDMDHENMFWYRQDPGLGLRLIYFSYDVKMKEKGDIPEGYSVSREKKERFSLILESASTNQTSMYLCASSLSGMHANTGELFFGEGSRLTVL.

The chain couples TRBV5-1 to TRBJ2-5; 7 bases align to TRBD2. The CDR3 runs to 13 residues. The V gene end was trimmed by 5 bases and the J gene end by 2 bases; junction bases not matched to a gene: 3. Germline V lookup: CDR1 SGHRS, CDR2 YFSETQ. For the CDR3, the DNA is TGCGCCAGCAGTCGGGGGGAACAAGAGACCCAGTACTTC. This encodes CASSRGEQETQYF.

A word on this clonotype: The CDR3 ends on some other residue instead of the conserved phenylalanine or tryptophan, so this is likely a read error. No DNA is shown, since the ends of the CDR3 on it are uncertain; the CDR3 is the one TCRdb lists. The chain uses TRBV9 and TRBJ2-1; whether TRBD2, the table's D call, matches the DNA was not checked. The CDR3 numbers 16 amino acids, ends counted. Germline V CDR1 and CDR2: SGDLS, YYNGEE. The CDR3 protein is CASSVASGIDGNERFL.

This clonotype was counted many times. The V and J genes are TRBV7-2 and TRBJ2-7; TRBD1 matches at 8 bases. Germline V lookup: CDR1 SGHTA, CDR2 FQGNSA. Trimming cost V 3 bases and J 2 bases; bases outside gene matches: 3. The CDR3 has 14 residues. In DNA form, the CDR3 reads TGTGCCAGCAGCTTGGGACAGGCCGCCTACGAGCAGTACTTC. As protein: CASSLGQAAYEQYF.

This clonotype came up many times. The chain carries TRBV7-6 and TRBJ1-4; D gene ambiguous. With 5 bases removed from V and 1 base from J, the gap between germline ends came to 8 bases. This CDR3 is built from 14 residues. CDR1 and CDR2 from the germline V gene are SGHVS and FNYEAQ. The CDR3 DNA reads TGTGCCAGCAGCCAATATGGAACTAATGAAAAACTGTTTTTT. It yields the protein CASSQYGTNEKLFF.

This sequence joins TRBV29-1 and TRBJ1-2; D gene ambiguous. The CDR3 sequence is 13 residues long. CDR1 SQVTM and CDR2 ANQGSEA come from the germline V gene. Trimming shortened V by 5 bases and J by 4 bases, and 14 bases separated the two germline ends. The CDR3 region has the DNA TGCAGCGTTTTGGTAGAATCCTCCTATGGCTACACCTTC. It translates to CSVLVESSYGYTF. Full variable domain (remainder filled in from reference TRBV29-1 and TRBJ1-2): SAVISQKPSRDICQRGTSLTIQCQVDSQVTMMFWYRQQPGQSLTLIATANQGSEATYESGFVIDKFPISRPNLTFSTLTVSNMSPEDSSIYLCSVLVESSYGYTFGSGTRLTVV.

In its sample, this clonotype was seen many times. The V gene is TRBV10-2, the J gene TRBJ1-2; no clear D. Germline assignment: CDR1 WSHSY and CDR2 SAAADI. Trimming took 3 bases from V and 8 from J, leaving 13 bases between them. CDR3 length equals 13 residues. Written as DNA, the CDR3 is TGCGCCAGCAGTGAAGGAACAGTCGTGGGCTACACCTTC. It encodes CASSEGTVVGYTF.

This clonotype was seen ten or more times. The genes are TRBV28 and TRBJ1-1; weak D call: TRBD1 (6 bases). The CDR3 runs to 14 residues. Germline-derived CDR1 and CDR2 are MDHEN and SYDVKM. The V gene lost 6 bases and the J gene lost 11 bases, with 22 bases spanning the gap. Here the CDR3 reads CASSTPRGAGNAFF. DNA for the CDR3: TGTGCCAGCAGCACACCCCGGGGGGCAGGTAACGCTTTCTTT.

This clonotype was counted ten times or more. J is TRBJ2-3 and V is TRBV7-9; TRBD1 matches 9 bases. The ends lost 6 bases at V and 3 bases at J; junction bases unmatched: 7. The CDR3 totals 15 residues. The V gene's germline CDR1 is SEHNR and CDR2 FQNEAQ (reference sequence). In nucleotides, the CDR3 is TGTGCCAGCAGTCCCGGACAGGGGCGTACAGATACGCAGTATTTT. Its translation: CASSPGQGRTDTQYF.

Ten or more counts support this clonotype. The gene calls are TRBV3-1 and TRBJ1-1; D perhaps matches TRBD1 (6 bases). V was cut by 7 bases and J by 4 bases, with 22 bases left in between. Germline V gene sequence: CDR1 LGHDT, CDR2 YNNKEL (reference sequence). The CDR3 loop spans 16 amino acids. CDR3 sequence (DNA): TGTGCCAGCAATCGGTTTCGGGGGGGGCCTGTCACTGAAGCTTTCTTT. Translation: CASNRFRGGPVTEAFF. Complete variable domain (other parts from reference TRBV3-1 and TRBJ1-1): DTAVSQTPKYLVTQMGNDKSIKCEQNLGHDTMYWYKQDSKKFLKIMFSYNNKELIINETVPNRFSPKSPDKAHLNLHINSLELGDSAVYFCASNRFRGGPVTEAFFGQGTRLTVV.

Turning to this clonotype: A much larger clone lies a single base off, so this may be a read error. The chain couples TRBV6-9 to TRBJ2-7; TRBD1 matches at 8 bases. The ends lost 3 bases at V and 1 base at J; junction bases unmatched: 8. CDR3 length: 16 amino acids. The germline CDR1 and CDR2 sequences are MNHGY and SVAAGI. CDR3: CASSYHRGTGSYEQYF. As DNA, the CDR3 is TGTGCCAGCAGTTACCACAGGGGGACGGGATCCTACGAGCAGTACTTC.

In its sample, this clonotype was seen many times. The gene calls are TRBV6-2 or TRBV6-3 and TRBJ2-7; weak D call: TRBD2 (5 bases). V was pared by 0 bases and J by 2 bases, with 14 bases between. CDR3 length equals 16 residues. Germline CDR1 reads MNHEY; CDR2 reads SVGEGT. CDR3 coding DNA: TGTGCCAGCAGTTACTCCGAAGGCCGGACTCCCTACGAGCAGTACTTC. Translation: CASSYSEGRTPYEQYF.

CDR3 DNA sequence: TGCGCCAGCAGCCTTTTTCCTCCAGCGGGAGTAACAGAGACCCAGTACTTC. Its protein is CASSLFPPAGVTETQYF. The chain uses TRBV5-1 and TRBJ2-3; the match to TRBD2 covers 8 bases. The end of the DNA fits TRBJ2-5 better, so the J call may be wrong. CDR1 and CDR2 (germline): SGHRS, YFSETQ. CDR3 length: 17 residues.

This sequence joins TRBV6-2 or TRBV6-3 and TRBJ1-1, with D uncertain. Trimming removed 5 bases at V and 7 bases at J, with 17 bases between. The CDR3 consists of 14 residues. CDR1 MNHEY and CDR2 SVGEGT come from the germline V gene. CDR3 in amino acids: CASSEDPGALEAFF. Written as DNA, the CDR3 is TGTGCCAGCAGTGAAGACCCAGGCGCCCTTGAAGCTTTCTTT.

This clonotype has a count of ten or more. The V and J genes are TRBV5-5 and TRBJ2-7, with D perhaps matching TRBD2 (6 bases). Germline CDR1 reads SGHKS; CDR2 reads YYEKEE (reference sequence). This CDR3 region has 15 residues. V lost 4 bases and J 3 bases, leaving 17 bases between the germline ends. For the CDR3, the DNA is TGTGCCAGCAGCGCCACAACGGGACTCAGCTACGAGCAGTACTTC. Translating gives CASSATTGLSYEQYF. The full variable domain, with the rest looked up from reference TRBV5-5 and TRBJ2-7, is DAGVTQSPTHLIKTRGQQVTLRCSPISGHKSVSWYQQVLGQGPQFIFQYYEKEERGRGNFPDRFSARQFPNYSSELNVNALLLGDSALYLCASSATTGLSYEQYFGPGTRLTVT.